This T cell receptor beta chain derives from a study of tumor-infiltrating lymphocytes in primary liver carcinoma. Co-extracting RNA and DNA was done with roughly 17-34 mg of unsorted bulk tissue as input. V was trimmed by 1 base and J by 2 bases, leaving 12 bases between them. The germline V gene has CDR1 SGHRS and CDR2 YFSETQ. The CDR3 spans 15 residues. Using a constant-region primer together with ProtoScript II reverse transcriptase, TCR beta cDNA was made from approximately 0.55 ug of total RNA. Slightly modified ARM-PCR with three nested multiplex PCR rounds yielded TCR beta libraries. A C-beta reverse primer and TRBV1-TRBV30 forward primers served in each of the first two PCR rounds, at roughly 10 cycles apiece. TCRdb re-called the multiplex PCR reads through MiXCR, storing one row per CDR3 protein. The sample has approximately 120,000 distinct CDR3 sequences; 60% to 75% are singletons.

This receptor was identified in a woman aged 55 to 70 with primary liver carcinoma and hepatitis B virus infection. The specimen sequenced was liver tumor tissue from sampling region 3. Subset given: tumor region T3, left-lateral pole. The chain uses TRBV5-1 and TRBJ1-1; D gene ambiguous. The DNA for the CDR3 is TGCGCCAGCAGCTTGCCGTCCAGCCTTAACACTGAAGCTTTCTTT. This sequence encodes CASSLPSSLNTEAFF.